These 32 T cell receptor beta chains share one sample of origin, sequenced in a study of cytomegalovirus exposure and HLA in healthy donors. PCR was performed using 60 Vbeta and 13 Jbeta primers. Sequencing was performed with immunoSEQ multiplex PCR; in TCRdb, only in-frame clones are kept and a portion is missing. The sample carries about 83,000 clones, 70% to 75% recorded once. The sample taken for sequencing was PBMCs. The receptors here all came from a man aged 55 to 70 in good health and CMV-seronegative.

The chain recombines TRBV5-6 with TRBJ1-1, with 10 bases aligning to TRBD1. V trimming: 4 bases; J trimming: 5 bases; junction bases outside the gene matches: 20. Looked up from germline, CDR1 is SGHDT and CDR2 is YYEEEE. There are 19 residues in the CDR3. The CDR3 spells CASSKDLDRGPAVRTEAFF. The CDR3 DNA reads as TGTGCCAGCAGCAAAGACCTAGACAGGGGGCCGGCAGTTAGAACTGAAGCTTTCTTT.

This chain connects TRBV18 to TRBJ1-1; D may be TRBD1 (5 bases). The CDR3 length is 15 residues. V was trimmed by 0 bases and J by 0 bases, leaving 8 bases between them. Germline CDR1 and CDR2: KGHSH and LQKENI. The CDR3 region is CASSPPGQMNTEAFF. In DNA, the CDR3 is TGTGCCAGCTCACCACCGGGGCAGATGAACACTGAAGCTTTCTTT.

This clone was found a few times. The gene calls are TRBV27 and TRBJ1-4; D might be TRBD1 (6 bases). Germline loops: CDR1 MNHEY, CDR2 SMNVEV (reference sequence). This CDR3 has 15 residues. Trimming stripped 2 bases from V and 8 bases from J, with 15 bases between. This CDR3 reads CASSLLRAGGEKLFF. DNA of the CDR3: TGTGCCAGCAGTTTACTAAGGGCGGGGGGCGAAAAACTGTTTTTT. The full variable domain, with the rest looked up from reference TRBV27 and TRBJ1-4, is EAQVTQNPRYLITVTGKKLTVTCSQNMNHEYMSWYRQDPGLGLRQIYYSMNVEVTDKGDVPEGYKVSRKEKRNFPLILESPSPNQTSLYFCASSLLRAGGEKLFFGSGTQLSVL.

This clone was counted only a few times. This chain joins TRBV11-2 and TRBJ1-5; D gene uncertain. Germline V CDR1 and CDR2: SGHAT, FQNNGV. Trimming pared 5 bases from V and 5 bases from J, leaving 10 bases between. This CDR3 is 13 amino acids long. The DNA for the CDR3 is TGTGCCAGCAGCCTCCTCTTCGATCAGCCCCAGCATTTT. This codes for CASSLLFDQPQHF.

The V and J genes are TRBV30 and TRBJ2-1; 8 bases map to TRBD2. After removal of 3 bases from V and 4 bases from J, the junction contained 5 bases not matched to a gene. This CDR3 contains 14 residues. The V gene's germline CDR1 is GTSNPN and CDR2 SVGIG (reference sequence). The CDR3 sequence is CAWRPAGGYNEQFF. CDR3 coding DNA: TGTGCCTGGAGGCCGGCGGGGGGTTACAATGAGCAGTTCTTC. Based on the CDR3 plus reference TRBV30 and TRBJ2-1, the full variable domain is SQTIHQWPATLVQPVGSPLSLECTVEGTSNPNLYWYRQAAGRGLQLLFYSVGIGQISSEVPQNLSASRPQDRQFILSSKKLLLSDSGFYLCAWRPAGGYNEQFFGPGTRLTVL.

The gene calls are TRBV6-1 and TRBJ2-7; 10 bases align to TRBD2. V lost 7 bases to trimming and J lost 4 bases; unmatched junction nucleotides: 7. Germline assignment: CDR1 MNHNS and CDR2 SASEGT. CDR3 size: 14 residues. The CDR3 sequence is CASTPSGGAYEQYF. DNA for the CDR3: TGTGCCAGCACTCCCAGCGGGGGGGCGTACGAGCAGTACTTC.

The chain combines TRBV29-1 with TRBJ2-3; 10 bases agree with TRBD2. The CDR3 runs 16 residues. J was trimmed by 4 bases and V by 6 bases; bases with no gene match: 13. Germline V gene lookup returns CDR1 SQVTM and CDR2 ANQGSEA. CDR3 in amino acids: CSVSGQRGGLPDTQYF. Here the CDR3 DNA reads TGCAGCGTATCCGGACAGCGGGGGGGCCTCCCAGATACGCAGTATTTT.

This clone has more than one count but fewer than ten. The V and J genes are TRBV6-4 and TRBJ1-2, with 9 bases that match TRBD1. With 8 bases clipped from V and 10 bases from J, the junction kept 5 bases outside the gene matches. The CDR3 loop spans 11 amino acids. Germline loops: CDR1 MRHNA, CDR2 SNTAGT. Here the CDR3 DNA reads TGTGCCAGCCGGGGACAGGGAAACTACACCTTC. Its translation is CASRGQGNYTF.

This chain links TRBV9 with TRBJ1-4; 8 bases fit TRBD1. The J segment lost 3 bases and the V segment lost 4 bases, leaving 2 bases of the junction unmatched. In germline, CDR1 is SGDLS, CDR2 YYNGEE. The CDR3 sequence is 14 residues long. This CDR3 reads CASSLGQANEKLFF. The CDR3, as DNA: TGTGCCAGCAGCCTGGGACAGGCTAATGAAAAACTGTTTTTT.

Of note for this clone: One junction end does not reproduce the germline sequence, and a read error may be involved. The CDR3 is CASSGAEASRYHF. The CDR3 DNA reads TGTGCCAGTAGTGGGGCGGAAGCCTCGCGCTACCACTTC. This rearrangement joins TRBV19 to TRBJ1-2; tentative D call: TRBD1 (5 bases). CDR3 length equals 13 residues. Germline-derived CDR1 and CDR2 are LNHDA and SQIVND (reference sequence). Supplemented by reference TRBV19 and TRBJ1-2, the full variable domain reads DGGITQSPKYLFRKEGQNVTLSCEQNLNHDAMYWYRQDPGQGLRLIYYSQIVNDFQKGDIAEGYSVSREKKESFPLTVTSAQKNPTAFYLCASSGAEASRYHFGSGTRLTVV.

V gene TRBV14 combines with J gene TRBJ2-7; 7 nucleotides line up with TRBD1. Germline trimming cut 4 bases from V and 1 base from J; bases unmatched to any gene: 4. The CDR3 contains 14 residues. The germline V gene encodes CDR1 SGHDN and CDR2 FVKESK. CDR3 sequence reads: CASSLWTGSYEQYF. CDR3 DNA: TGTGCCAGCAGCCTTTGGACAGGTTCCTACGAGCAGTACTTC.

The genes are TRBV6-1 and TRBJ2-3; TRBD2 is a possible D gene (5 bases). The CDR3 runs 13 residues. Per germline, CDR1 MNHNS and CDR2 SASEGT. Trimming cost V 5 bases and J 2 bases, with 8 bases left between them. This CDR3 reads CASSSGYTDTQYF. DNA for the CDR3: TGTGCCAGCAGTTCGGGGTACACAGATACGCAGTATTTT.

In its sample, this clone was seen once. This chain joins TRBV9 and TRBJ2-1, with 8 bases aligning to TRBD2. This CDR3 region has 16 residues. In germline, CDR1 is SGDLS, CDR2 YYNGEE. The V and J ends lost 0 bases and 6 bases, in that order; junction bases with no gene match: 8. The CDR3 bases are TGTGCCAGCAGCGTAGATGGGAGCGGGGGCCGCAATGAGCAGTTCTTC. Its translation is CASSVDGSGGRNEQFF. Full variable domain (rest looked up from reference TRBV9 and TRBJ2-1): DSGVTQTPKHLITATGQRVTLRCSPRSGDLSVYWYQQSLDQGLQFLIQYYNGEERAKGNILERFSAQQFPDLHSELNLSSLELGDSALYFCASSVDGSGGRNEQFFGPGTRLTVL.

The chain has TRBV9 and TRBJ1-1; D may be TRBD1 (6 bases). Germline V lookup: CDR1 SGDLS, CDR2 YYNGEE. With 4 bases removed from V and 1 base from J, the gap between germline ends came to 11 bases. This CDR3 region has 14 residues. CDR3 DNA: TGTGCCAGCAGCACCGGACAGTCGAACACTGAAGCTTTCTTT. Protein: CASSTGQSNTEAFF.

With regard to this clone: In this CDR3 the conserved last residue, phenylalanine or tryptophan, is missing, so a read error is likely. It is unclear where the CDR3 begins or ends on the DNA, so no DNA is shown, and the CDR3 is as TCRdb lists it. J is TRBJ2-3 and V is TRBV20-1; the D call in the table, TRBD2, was not verified against the DNA. The CDR3 extends over 9 residues, inclusive of both ends. Germline V gives CDR1 DFQATT, CDR2 SNEGSKA (reference sequence). The CDR3 here is CSAYLAGGP.

In its sample, this clone was seen a few times. The rearrangement links TRBV15 to TRBJ1-1; 7 bases are shared with TRBD1. Germline V CDR1 and CDR2: LNHNV, YYDKDF (reference sequence). V trimming: 0 bases; J trimming: 5 bases; junction bases outside the gene matches: 6. The CDR3 has 15 residues. In nucleotides, the CDR3 is TGTGCCACCAGCAGAGATCTAAACAGGGGAACTGAAGCTTTCTTT. Translation gives CATSRDLNRGTEAFF. Supplemented by reference TRBV15 and TRBJ1-1, the full variable domain reads DAMVIQNPRYQVTQFGKPVTLSCSQTLNHNVMYWYQQKSSQAPKLLFHYYDKDFNNEADTPDNFQSRRPNTSFCFLDIRSPGLGDTAMYLCATSRDLNRGTEAFFGQGTRLTVV.

The chain uses TRBV5-1 and TRBJ2-3, with TRBD1 matching 8 bases. Trimming took 3 bases from V and 6 from J; bases not matched to a gene: 3. The length of the CDR3 is 13 residues. Germline V gene data show CDR1 as SGHRS and CDR2 as YFSETQ. The CDR3 coding sequence is TGCGCCAGCAGCTGGCAGGGGGCCGATACGCAGTATTTT. It codes for CASSWQGADTQYF.

This clone showed up many times. V usage is TRBV5-1 and J usage is TRBJ1-6; 8 bases match TRBD1. CDR3 size: 16 residues. Germline-derived CDR1 and CDR2 are SGHRS and YFSETQ. V lost 0 bases, J lost 7 bases, and 6 bases stayed unmatched. CDR3 sequence reads: CASSLAGQDFNSPLHF. The CDR3 DNA follows: TGCGCCAGCAGCTTGGCGGGACAGGACTTCAATTCACCCCTCCACTTT.

V is TRBV12-5 and J is TRBJ1-1; D is perhaps TRBD1 (5 bases). The CDR3 spans 11 residues. Deletions cut 6 bases from V and 11 bases from J, with 13 bases between. Germline-derived CDR1 and CDR2 are LGHNT and FRNRAP. In DNA form, the CDR3 reads TGTGCTAGTGGCCCCCAGGGAACGGCTTTCTTT. Its translation is CASGPQGTAFF.

Notes on this clone: This sample includes further DNA sequences coding for the same CDR3. V is TRBV5-1 and J is TRBJ2-7, with 11 bases lining up with TRBD2. CDR3 length equals 15 residues. Trimming took 4 bases from V and 6 from J; bases not matched to a gene: 9. Germline V gene lookup returns CDR1 SGHRS and CDR2 YFSETQ. The CDR3, as DNA: TGCGCCAGCAGCCATACTAGCGGGGGCCGAACCGAGCAGTACTTC. The encoded protein is CASSHTSGGRTEQYF.

The gene calls are TRBV7-3 and TRBJ2-4; 13 bases line up with TRBD2. This CDR3 has 14 residues. Trimming cost V 5 bases and J 8 bases; bases outside gene matches: 3. The germline gives CDR1 SGHTA, CDR2 FQGTGA. For the CDR3, the DNA is TGTGCCAGCAGCCAAGGACTAGCGGGGGACATTCAGTACTTC. Its protein product is CASSQGLAGDIQYF.

The CDR3 DNA reads as TGCGCCAGCAGCGGGGGGAGCTTGCTTCAAGAGACCCAGTACTTC. It encodes CASSGGSLLQETQYF. The chain combines TRBV5-1 with TRBJ2-5; a possible D gene is TRBD2 (6 bases). Per the germline V gene, CDR1 is SGHRS and CDR2 is YFSETQ. V lost 4 bases, J lost 2 bases, and 15 bases lay in between. The CDR3 consists of 15 residues.

This chain connects TRBV6-1 to TRBJ2-1; 9 nucleotides agree with TRBD1. V lost 3 bases and J lost 11; bases outside the gene matches: 14. The CDR3 spans 16 residues. Per germline, CDR1 MNHNS and CDR2 SASEGT. The CDR3 loop is CASSDLNRDRERKQFF. CDR3 in DNA: TGTGCCAGCAGTGACCTAAACCGGGACAGGGAAAGGAAGCAGTTCTTC.

The chain has TRBV1 and TRBJ2-5; whether TRBD2, the table's D call, matches the DNA was not checked. TRBV1 is a pseudogene segment. The CDR3 consists of 17 residues. In DNA form, the CDR3 reads TGCACCAGCAGCCAAGATTTGCCCGGGACTAGCGCCAGGACCCAGTACTTC. As protein: CTSSQDLPGTSARTQYF.

This clone was counted only a few times. CDR3 in DNA: TGTGCCAGCAGTGAGAGGGTAGGAAGCAATCAGCCCCAGCATTTT. Translating gives CASSERVGSNQPQHF. The V and J genes are TRBV2 and TRBJ1-5; D is unclear. Looked up from germline, CDR1 is SNHLY and CDR2 is FYNNEI. V lost 3 bases, J lost 1 base, and 10 bases lay in between. This CDR3 contains 15 residues.

This clone was recorded only once. This chain connects TRBV5-1 to TRBJ2-5, with 11 positions matching TRBD2. Near its end, the DNA agrees better with TRBJ2-7, so the J call may be wrong. The CDR3 covers 15 residues. Germline CDR1 reads SGHRS; CDR2 reads YFSETQ. The CDR3 loop is CASTPRPSGGYEQYF. The CDR3 DNA sequence: TGCGCCAGCACCCCCCGCCCTAGCGGGGGGTACGAGCAGTACTTC.

This chain links TRBV5-1 with TRBJ2-3; a possible D gene is TRBD2 (6 bases). Trimming took 4 bases from V and 0 from J, leaving 15 bases between them. Germline V gene lookup returns CDR1 SGHRS and CDR2 YFSETQ. The CDR3 sequence is 16 residues long. Here the CDR3 reads CASSPFAGLSTDTQYF. CDR3 in DNA: TGCGCCAGCAGCCCCTTTGCGGGGCTTAGCACAGATACGCAGTATTTT.

The chain couples TRBV18 to TRBJ2-6; maybe TRBD2 (6 bases). The CDR3 runs 18 residues. The V gene's germline CDR1 is KGHSH and CDR2 LQKENI. Trimming stripped 0 bases from V and 1 base from J, with 13 bases between. This chain's CDR3 is CASSPPGLGSSGANVLTF. For the CDR3, the DNA is TGTGCCAGCTCACCACCGGGACTCGGTTCTTCTGGGGCCAACGTCCTGACTTTC.

The V gene is TRBV2, the J gene TRBJ1-6, with D tentatively TRBD1 (6 bases). The CDR3 sequence is 16 residues long. Per the germline V gene, CDR1 is SNHLY and CDR2 is FYNNEI. V dropped 7 bases and J dropped 0 bases, with 13 bases sitting between them. The CDR3 DNA follows: TGTGCCAGCAAGGGGGGGTTAAGCTCCTATAATTCACCCCTCCACTTT. Residues: CASKGGLSSYNSPLHF.

The V call is TRBV4-1, the J call TRBJ2-7; 8 bases fit TRBD1. The V and J ends lost 3 bases and 2 bases, in that order; junction bases with no gene match: 9. Germline V CDR1 and CDR2: MGHRA, YSYEKL. The CDR3 runs 16 residues. The CDR3 reads CASSQIPGQAAYEQYF. The DNA for the CDR3 is TGCGCCAGCAGCCAGATTCCGGGACAGGCTGCCTACGAGCAGTACTTC.

This clone was seen ten or more times. The chain is built from TRBV9 and TRBJ1-1; D is unclear. The V end was cut by 3 bases, the J end by 0 bases, with 12 bases between. The CDR3 loop spans 15 amino acids. Germline CDR1 and CDR2: SGDLS and YYNGEE. The CDR3 loop is CASSETSGVNTEAFF. CDR3 in DNA: TGTGCCAGCAGCGAGACCTCCGGGGTGAACACTGAAGCTTTCTTT. Supplemented by reference TRBV9 and TRBJ1-1, the full variable domain reads DSGVTQTPKHLITATGQRVTLRCSPRSGDLSVYWYQQSLDQGLQFLIQYYNGEERAKGNILERFSAQQFPDLHSELNLSSLELGDSALYFCASSETSGVNTEAFFGQGTRLTVV.

A remark on this clone: This CDR3 is also generated by other DNA sequences in the sample. The chain couples TRBV5-5 to TRBJ1-4; TRBD1 agrees at 7 bases. After removal of 0 bases from V and 7 bases from J, the junction contained 3 bases not matched to a gene. CDR3 length: 14 amino acids. Germline-derived CDR1 and CDR2 are SGHKS and YYEKEE (reference sequence). CDR3 sequence (DNA): TGTGCCAGCAGCTTGGACAGGGGCGGTGAAAAACTGTTTTTT. Amino acids: CASSLDRGGEKLFF.